This T cell receptor beta chain appears in the sequencing data of a study of identical twins. Germline values: CDR1 DFQATT, CDR2 SNEGSKA (reference sequence). Trimming shortened V by 0 bases and J by 7 bases, and 18 bases separated the two germline ends. The CDR3 totals 16 residues. This clonotype has ten or more counts. TCRdb passed the 5' RACE reads through MiXCR, listing each CDR3 protein once. The sample contains approximately 410,000 distinct CDR3 sequences, less than 20% of which appear only once. The V and J genes are TRBV20-1 and TRBJ1-4, with D perhaps matching TRBD1 (5 bases). The sample was naive T cells sorted from blood. This TCR came from a man aged 45 to 65 in good health. In DNA form, the CDR3 reads TGCAGTGCTAGAGATGGAGCAGGGACTGCAAGTGAAAAACTGTTTTTT. Protein: CSARDGAGTASEKLFF.